The 11 T cell receptor beta chains listed next were all sequenced from one sample in a study of T-cell reconstitution after alpha-beta-depleted transplantation in children. This sample's TCRbeta library carried unique molecular identifier barcodes. One entry per CDR3 protein results from TCRdb running MiXCR on the PCR reads. Counted here are roughly 500,000 distinct CDR3 sequences, roughly a tenth occurring once; the ten biggest clones make up roughly 2%. The specimen was PBMCs, collected before TCRalphabeta/CD19-depleted stem cell transplant. Receptors originate from a child aged 2 to 15 with inherited bone marrow failure, due to receive a stem cell transplant.

Turning to this clonotype: One end of the junction fails to match germline, which may point to a read error. The chain combines TRBV6-1 with TRBJ2-7; D possibly matches TRBD1 or TRBD2 (5 bases each). There are 14 residues in the CDR3. Germline V gene lookup returns CDR1 MNHNS and CDR2 SASEGT. The CDR3 DNA is TGTACCAGCATCTTGGGGGTCTACAATTACGAGCAGTACTTC. Encoded protein: CTSILGVYNYEQYF.

In this sample, this clonotype turned up once. The chain carries TRBV5-4 and TRBJ1-2, with 10 bases aligning to TRBD1. The CDR3 is made up of 17 amino acids. J was trimmed by 8 bases and V by 0 bases; bases with no gene match: 13. Germline assignment: CDR1 SGHNT and CDR2 YYREEE (reference sequence). In nucleotides, the CDR3 is TGTGCCAGCAGCTTGGCCTCTCAAGGGACAGGGGACGGCGGCTACACCTTC. Encoded protein: CASSLASQGTGDGGYTF.

This clonotype was seen ten or more times. The chain joins TRBV4-2 to TRBJ2-1; maybe TRBD2 (6 bases). Trimming stripped 3 bases from V and 0 bases from J, with 9 bases between. CDR3 length: 15 residues. CDR1 LGHNA and CDR2 YNFKEQ come from the germline V gene. The CDR3 nucleotides read TGTGCCAGCAGCCACGGGGGTCACTCCTACAATGAGCAGTTCTTC. Its protein is CASSHGGHSYNEQFF.

This clonotype was recorded at least ten times. The chain couples TRBV6-1 to TRBJ1-5; D call uncertain. Germline V gene lookup returns CDR1 MNHNS and CDR2 SASEGT. The CDR3 extends over 13 amino acids. Between the trimmed V and J ends, which lost 7 bases and 6 bases, there was a span of 13 bases. The chain's CDR3 is CASTGGLGQPQHF. CDR3 nucleotides: TGTGCCAGCACAGGTGGGTTGGGTCAGCCCCAGCATTTT.

This clonotype was counted many times. The V and J genes are TRBV25-1 and TRBJ2-1; 7 bases are a match to TRBD1. Germline values: CDR1 MGHDK, CDR2 SYGVNS. Germline trimming cut 1 base from V and 9 bases from J; bases unmatched to any gene: 12. The length of the CDR3 is 16 residues. CDR3 residues: CASSEWDGKGAPEQFF. Here the CDR3 DNA reads TGTGCCAGCAGTGAATGGGACGGGAAGGGGGCGCCTGAGCAGTTCTTC.

At least ten counts were recorded for this clonotype. The rearrangement joins TRBV15 to TRBJ2-1; D may be TRBD2 (5 bases). Germline V CDR1 and CDR2: LNHNV, YYDKDF (reference sequence). V dropped 1 base and J dropped 9 bases, with 22 bases sitting between them. This CDR3 contains 17 residues. CDR3 DNA sequence: TGTGCCACCAGCAGAGCCCCCCGCGGGCGGATTACCAGTGAGCAGTTCTTC. Encoded protein: CATSRAPRGRITSEQFF.

Many counts were recorded for this clonotype. This rearrangement joins TRBV4-3 to TRBJ2-1; D gene uncertain. This CDR3 has 15 amino acids. Germline lookup yields CDR1 LGHNA and CDR2 YSLEER. V was trimmed by 4 bases and J by 4 bases, leaving 14 bases between them. The CDR3: CASSRPPPWYNEQFF. CDR3 in DNA: TGCGCCAGCAGCCGCCCACCACCATGGTACAATGAGCAGTTCTTC.

To note about this clonotype: A much bigger clone sits one base away, suggesting this may be a read error. This sequence joins TRBV6-1 and TRBJ2-5; 11 nucleotides agree with TRBD2. Germline V gene lookup returns CDR1 MNHNS and CDR2 SASEGT. The CDR3 covers 17 residues. The CDR3 DNA reads as TGTGCCATCAGTGAAGGGCTAGCGGGAGGCGTTGGGGAGACCCAGTACTTC. The encoded protein is CAISEGLAGGVGETQYF.

This clonotype was seen ten or more times. The genes are TRBV7-2 and TRBJ2-1; 11 bases are shared with TRBD2. The CDR3 contains 17 residues. CDR1 is SGHTA, CDR2 FQGNSA, per germline. The trim removed 1 base at V and 7 bases at J, leaving 9 bases unmatched. CDR3 coding DNA: TGTGCCAGCAGCTTAGTGGGCACTAGCGGGAGCTGGAATGAGCAGTTCTTC. It translates to CASSLVGTSGSWNEQFF.

This clonotype was observed at least ten times. The V and J genes are TRBV2 and TRBJ2-4; TRBD2 matches 8 bases. The CDR3 length is 18 residues. CDR1 and CDR2 from the germline V gene are SNHLY and FYNNEI. J gave up 1 base and V 4 bases, and 12 bases lay outside the gene matches. The CDR3 loop is CASSVRTSFVLAKNIQYF. The CDR3, as DNA: TGTGCCAGCAGTGTTAGGACTAGCTTCGTTCTCGCCAAAAACATTCAGTACTTC.

V is TRBV5-1 and J is TRBJ1-1; D uncertain. CDR1 is SGHRS, CDR2 YFSETQ, per germline. The CDR3 has 14 residues. V lost 0 bases and J 1 base, leaving 7 bases between the germline ends. The CDR3 nucleotides read TGCGCCAGCAGCTTGGTACAGCCGAACACTGAAGCTTTCTTT. Its protein is CASSLVQPNTEAFF.